The clone carrying this T cell receptor beta chain was picked up a small number of times. This sample stems from a study of T cells in Graves' hyperthyroidism and ophthalmopathy. RNA transcripts were the template for amplifying TCR beta CDR3 regions. The HTBI primer set was used in a first-round RT-PCR of the TCR CDR3. TCRdb used MiXCR to reprocess the multiplex PCR reads, holding one entry per CDR3 protein. In the table there are 800,000 or so distinct CDR3 sequences, about 38% of which are singletons. Trimming left V 2 bases short and J 2 bases short, with 11 bases between. The CDR3 has 14 amino acids. Germline-derived CDR1 and CDR2 are SGHRS and YFSETQ.

This sequence joins TRBV5-1 and TRBJ2-7; TRBD1 might be the D (6 bases). The source is a man between 18 and 29 years old with Graves' hyperthyroidism. The sample was blood. DNA for the CDR3: TGCGCCAGCAGCTTACGGACAGCCCCCTACGAGCAGTACTTC. Its translation: CASSLRTAPYEQYF.